This TCR beta chain was observed in a study of PD-1 blockade in classical Hodgkin lymphoma. Remarks on this clone: What it recognizes is unknown.

Study-level results: Partial responders and progressors had significantly lower baseline TCR diversity.

The CDR3 runs to 15 residues. From germline, CDR1 is SGHRS and CDR2 YFSETQ. V was pared by 0 bases and J by 6 bases, with 4 bases of the junction left unmatched. Clones were read by immunoSEQ multiplex PCR, and TCRdb kept only the in-frame ones, dropping some. The sample consists of 70,000 to 80,000 clones, under 95% of them appearing once. Each patient relapsed following autologous stem cell transplantation, and prior brentuximab vedotin exposure differed. The sample in question was peripheral blood mononuclear cells (PBMCs), obtained at baseline. This sequence originates from a human donor with classical Hodgkin lymphoma. The chain couples TRBV5-1 to TRBJ2-1; the match to TRBD1 covers 9 bases. The CDR3 coding sequence is TGCGCCAGCAGCTTGGCCCGGGGACAGGGCAATGAGCAGTTCTTC. It is translated as CASSLARGQGNEQFF.